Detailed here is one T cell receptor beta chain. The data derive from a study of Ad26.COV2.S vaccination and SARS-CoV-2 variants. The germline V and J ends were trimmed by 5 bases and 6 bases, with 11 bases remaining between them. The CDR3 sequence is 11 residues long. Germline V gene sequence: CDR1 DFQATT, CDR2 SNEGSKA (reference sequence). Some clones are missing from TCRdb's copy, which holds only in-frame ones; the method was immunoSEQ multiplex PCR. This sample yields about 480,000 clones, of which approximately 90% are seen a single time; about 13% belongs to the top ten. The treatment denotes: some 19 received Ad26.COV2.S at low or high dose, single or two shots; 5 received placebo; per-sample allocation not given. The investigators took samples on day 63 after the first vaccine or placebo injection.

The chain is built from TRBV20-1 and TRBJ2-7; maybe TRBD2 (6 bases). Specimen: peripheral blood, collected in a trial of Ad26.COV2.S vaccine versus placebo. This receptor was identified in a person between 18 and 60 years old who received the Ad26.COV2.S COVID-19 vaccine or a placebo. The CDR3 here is CSAVLATEQYF. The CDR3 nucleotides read TGCAGTGCTGTCCTAGCGACCGAGCAGTACTTC.